The next 25 T cell receptor beta chains were all read from a single sample in a study of T-cell memory formation after mild COVID-19. Using its own MiXCR run on the 5' RACE reads, TCRdb lists one record per CDR3 protein. Among just over 350,000 distinct CDR3 sequences listed, around 14% were seen once. The source material was PBMCs or a T cell subset sorted from them (not recorded which). Source of these receptors: a man aged 18 to 30 who had mild COVID-19 (a few samples of this study predate the infection). Cell type and time point are not known.

This clonotype has just a few counts. This chain connects TRBV4-2 to TRBJ2-2; D remains unclear. Germline V gene data show CDR1 as LGHNA and CDR2 as YNFKEQ. V lost 4 bases, J lost 3 bases, and 9 bases lay in between. This CDR3 is built from 14 residues. Written as DNA, the CDR3 is TGTGCCAGCAGCCCCTGGACCGACACCGGGGAGCTGTTTTTT. It specifies CASSPWTDTGELFF.

By share, this clonotype ranks as medium-sized. V and J are TRBV4-2 and TRBJ2-3; 8 bases match TRBD2. Unmatched junction bases numbered 3, after V lost 0 bases and J lost 1 base. CDR3 length: 16 residues. Germline V gene sequence: CDR1 LGHNA, CDR2 YNFKEQ. CDR3 residues: CASSQDRAGGTDTQYF. The CDR3 bases are TGTGCCAGCAGCCAAGATCGAGCGGGGGGCACAGATACGCAGTATTTT.

V usage is TRBV5-1 and J usage is TRBJ1-1, with D possibly matching TRBD1 (6 bases). Germline V gives CDR1 SGHRS, CDR2 YFSETQ. With 4 bases removed from V and 5 bases from J, the gap between germline ends came to 12 bases. This CDR3 is built from 13 residues. The CDR3 loop reads CASSTGRGTEAFF. The DNA of the CDR3 is TGCGCCAGCAGCACAGGGCGGGGGACTGAAGCTTTCTTT.

Concerning this clonotype itself: A junction end diverges from the germline sequence, so it may reflect a read error. V is TRBV6-1 and J is TRBJ1-6; tentatively, D is TRBD1 (5 bases). The CDR3 has 15 amino acids. Germline values: CDR1 MNHNS, CDR2 SASEGT. The CDR3 bases are TGTGCCAGCAGAGAAGACAGATCCTATAATTCACCCCTCCACTTT. It codes for CASREDRSYNSPLHF.

The chain joins TRBV5-6 to TRBJ2-5, with D hard to call. Germline-derived CDR1 and CDR2 are SGHDT and YYEEEE. Deletions cut 4 bases from V and 0 bases from J, with 7 bases between. This CDR3 is 13 amino acids long. CDR3 DNA sequence: TGTGCCAGCAGCCCGTCCTACCAAGAGACCCAGTACTTC. Amino acids: CASSPSYQETQYF.

In its sample, this clonotype was seen a few times. The J gene is TRBJ1-1, the V gene TRBV12-3 or TRBV12-4, with D uncertain. V dropped 6 bases and J dropped 11 bases, with 16 bases sitting between them. The CDR3 covers 12 residues. The CDR3 spells CASSPLGAKAFF. The CDR3 DNA sequence: TGTGCCAGCAGCCCCCTGGGAGCGAAGGCTTTCTTT.

This clonotype was seen a handful of times. The chain employs TRBV7-9 and TRBJ1-3; unclear D gene. Germline V gene lookup returns CDR1 SEHNR and CDR2 FQNEAQ (reference sequence). The V gene lost 4 bases and the J gene lost 0 bases, with 10 bases spanning the gap. The CDR3 is 15 residues long. CDR3 sequence (DNA): TGTGCCAGCAGCTCCGATCTCTTCTCTGGAAACACCATATATTTT. It codes for CASSSDLFSGNTIYF.

This clonotype was detected a few times. The rearrangement joins TRBV14 to TRBJ1-6; 9 positions match TRBD1. CDR1 and CDR2 from the germline V gene are SGHDN and FVKESK. V shed 4 bases, J shed 9 bases, and the junction held 4 bases outside the gene matches. The CDR3 extends over 14 amino acids. This chain's CDR3 is CASSRRTGVSPLHF. CDR3 sequence (DNA): TGTGCCAGCAGCCGGAGGACAGGGGTTTCACCCCTCCACTTT.

This clonotype was observed a handful of times. The V and J genes are TRBV19 and TRBJ2-5, with 11 nucleotides matching TRBD1. The CDR3 contains 15 residues. Germline V gene sequence: CDR1 LNHDA, CDR2 SQIVND (reference sequence). The V and J ends lost 6 bases and 4 bases, in that order; junction bases with no gene match: 7. The CDR3 DNA sequence: TGTGCCAGTAGGGACCCGGGACAGGGGGGAGAGACCCAGTACTTC. Translation gives CASRDPGQGGETQYF.

This chain uses TRBV20-1 with TRBJ1-1; D might be TRBD1 (6 bases). The CDR3 runs to 14 residues. Germline CDR1 reads DFQATT; CDR2 reads SNEGSKA (reference sequence). Trimming pared 8 bases from V and 5 bases from J, leaving 21 bases between. The CDR3 reads CSTLEGGRQTEAFF. CDR3 DNA sequence: TGCAGTACCCTGGAGGGGGGGCGACAAACTGAAGCTTTCTTT.

This clonotype showed up just a few times. The V and J genes are TRBV20-1 and TRBJ2-2; 9 bases are a match to TRBD1. The V gene's germline CDR1 is DFQATT and CDR2 SNEGSKA (reference sequence). Losses at the gene ends were 5 bases for V and 6 bases for J; bases not matched to a gene: 7. The CDR3 covers 14 residues. CDR3 residues: CSAYRGHRAGELFF. DNA for the CDR3: TGCAGTGCTTACAGGGGGCATAGAGCCGGGGAGCTGTTTTTT.

This clonotype was recorded at least ten times. J is TRBJ2-7 and V is TRBV11-2, with D perhaps matching TRBD1 (6 bases). Germline CDR1 is SGHAT and CDR2 is FQNNGV. V lost 5 bases and J lost 2, with 13 bases in between. The CDR3 sequence is 14 residues long. In DNA, the CDR3 is TGTGCCAGCAGCCAAGGCGAGGGGGCCTACGAGCAGTACTTC. Its translation: CASSQGEGAYEQYF.

This clonotype was counted a few times. The chain carries TRBV5-1 and TRBJ1-2; 10 bases fit TRBD1. The CDR3 extends over 17 amino acids. Germline CDR1 SGHRS, CDR2 YFSETQ. V dropped 2 bases and J dropped 2; count of bases not matched to a gene: 9. The CDR3 DNA is TGCGCCAGCAGCTTTTTTGAGACAGGGGGCTCGAACTATGGCTACACCTTC. Translated: CASSFFETGGSNYGYTF.

This clonotype was picked up many times. V usage is TRBV7-2 and J usage is TRBJ1-2, with 7 nucleotides matching TRBD1. The V gene end was trimmed by 5 bases and the J gene end by 6 bases; junction bases not matched to a gene: 12. The CDR3 totals 15 residues. Germline CDR1 and CDR2: SGHTA and FQGNSA. CDR3 loop: CASSAREGARDGYTF. The CDR3 bases are TGTGCCAGCAGCGCCCGGGAGGGGGCGCGGGATGGCTACACCTTC.

In this sample, this clonotype turned up many times. This rearrangement joins TRBV5-1 to TRBJ2-5; possibly TRBD2 for D (5 bases). Trimming shortened V by 1 base and J by 2 bases, and 9 bases separated the two germline ends. Germline lookup yields CDR1 SGHRS and CDR2 YFSETQ. This CDR3 has 14 amino acids. CDR3 in amino acids: CASSLSPGQETQYF. The CDR3 DNA is TGCGCCAGCAGCTTGTCCCCGGGGCAAGAGACCCAGTACTTC.

V usage is TRBV7-9 and J usage is TRBJ2-5; 8 bases agree with TRBD2. The CDR3 length is 14 residues. Germline V gene sequence: CDR1 SEHNR, CDR2 FQNEAQ (reference sequence). J lost 5 bases, V lost 6 bases, and 8 bases had no gene match. Here the CDR3 reads CASRPGTGGETQYF. CDR3 nucleotides: TGTGCCAGCAGACCAGGGACGGGGGGGGAGACCCAGTACTTC. The variable domain in full, completed from reference TRBV7-9 and TRBJ2-5, reads DTGVSQNPRHKITKRGQNVTFRCDPISEHNRLYWYRQTLGQGPEFLTYFQNEAQLEKSRLLSDRFSAERPKGSFSTLEIQRTEQGDSAMYLCASRPGTGGETQYFGPGTRLLVL.

The gene calls are TRBV5-4 and TRBJ1-3; D call uncertain. The CDR3 has 16 amino acids. V lost 5 bases and J lost 0, with 15 bases in between. Germline CDR1 is SGHNT and CDR2 is YYREEE (reference sequence). The CDR3 sequence is CASSSDGPSSGNTIYF. The DNA of the CDR3 is TGTGCCAGCAGTTCAGATGGACCCAGCTCTGGAAACACCATATATTTT.

There are a few counts of this clonotype. V is TRBV28 and J is TRBJ2-1, with 8 nucleotides matching TRBD2. CDR3 length: 15 amino acids. The V and J ends lost 5 bases and 9 bases, in that order; junction bases with no gene match: 12. CDR1 and CDR2 from the germline V gene are MDHEN and SYDVKM. The CDR3 sequence: CASSTWTSFITEQFF. For the CDR3, the DNA is TGTGCCAGCAGTACTTGGACTAGCTTTATTACTGAGCAGTTCTTC.

The chain links TRBV14 to TRBJ2-2; no clear D. This CDR3 has 16 amino acids. Germline CDR1 and CDR2: SGHDN and FVKESK. The V and J ends lost 0 bases and 1 base respectively, with 9 bases between them. CDR3 amino acids: CASSQERWGNTGELFF. The CDR3 DNA reads TGTGCCAGCAGCCAAGAACGGTGGGGGAACACCGGGGAGCTGTTTTTT. Drawing the rest from reference TRBV14 and TRBJ2-2, the complete variable domain is EAGVTQFPSHSVIEKGQTVTLRCDPISGHDNLYWYRRVMGKEIKFLLHFVKESKQDESGMPNNRFLAERTGGTYSTLKVQPAELEDSGVYFCASSQERWGNTGELFFGEGSRLTVL.

The V and J genes are TRBV5-1 and TRBJ2-5; 12 bases fit TRBD2. The CDR3 extends over 18 amino acids. V gave up 0 bases and J gave up 4 bases; unmatched junction bases: 10. Germline assignment: CDR1 SGHRS and CDR2 YFSETQ. CDR3 in amino acids: CASSLGLAGAQIGETQYF. Here the CDR3 DNA reads TGCGCCAGCAGCTTGGGACTAGCGGGAGCCCAGATAGGAGAGACCCAGTACTTC.

This clonotype came up a few times. The V call is TRBV28, the J call TRBJ1-1; D may be TRBD1 (5 bases). Between the trimmed V and J ends, which lost 6 bases and 0 bases, there was a span of 17 bases. The length of the CDR3 is 16 residues. In germline, CDR1 is MDHEN, CDR2 SYDVKM. CDR3 DNA sequence: TGTGCCAGCAGGACACCGAAACCGACAGTGAACACTGAAGCTTTCTTT. It yields the protein CASRTPKPTVNTEAFF.

Only a few counts were recorded for this clonotype. The chain has TRBV29-1 and TRBJ2-5, with D unclear. From germline, CDR1 is SQVTM and CDR2 ANQGSEA. Trimming removed 4 bases at V and 5 bases at J, with 17 bases between. This CDR3 is 14 amino acids long. The CDR3 protein is CSVALLRVGETQYF. As DNA, the CDR3 is TGCAGCGTTGCCCTTTTAAGGGTCGGCGAGACCCAGTACTTC.

A few counts support this clonotype. The chain joins TRBV12-3 or TRBV12-4 to TRBJ1-2; tentative D call: TRBD1 (5 bases). The V and J ends lost 6 bases and 4 bases respectively, with 27 bases between them. CDR3 length: 18 amino acids. CDR3 in amino acids: CASSYEQAGPTNLYGYTF. Written as DNA, the CDR3 is TGTGCCAGCAGCTACGAGCAGGCAGGGCCCACCAATCTCTATGGCTACACCTTC.

CDR3 residues: CASSPREVAGQDTQYF. The DNA for the CDR3 is TGTGCCAGCTCCCCCCGGGAGGTAGCGGGACAGGATACGCAGTATTTT. The V call is TRBV7-9, the J call TRBJ2-3; D is possibly TRBD2 (8 bases). Germline lookup yields CDR1 SEHNR and CDR2 FQNEAQ (reference sequence). V was shortened by 8 bases and J by 6 bases, with 24 bases between the two germline ends. CDR3 length equals 16 residues.

The chain carries TRBV20-1 and TRBJ1-1, with 8 bases matching TRBD1. Trimming at V came to 0 bases and at J to 5 bases, leaving 2 bases not matched to a gene. This CDR3 comprises 13 residues. From germline, CDR1 is DFQATT and CDR2 SNEGSKA (reference sequence). The CDR3 DNA is TGCAGTGCTAGAGACCAGGGGGCGACTGAAGCTTTCTTT. It specifies CSARDQGATEAFF.